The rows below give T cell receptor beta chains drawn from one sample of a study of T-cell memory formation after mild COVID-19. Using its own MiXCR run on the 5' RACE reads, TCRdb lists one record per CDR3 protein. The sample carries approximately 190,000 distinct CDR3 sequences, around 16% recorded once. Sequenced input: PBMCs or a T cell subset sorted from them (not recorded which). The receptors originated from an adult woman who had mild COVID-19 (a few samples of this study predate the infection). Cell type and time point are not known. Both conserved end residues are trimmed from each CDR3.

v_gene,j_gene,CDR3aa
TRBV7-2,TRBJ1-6,ASSPQGQGNSPLH
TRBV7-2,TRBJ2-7,ASSPSGLAYEQY
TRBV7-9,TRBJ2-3,ASLSGYTDTQY
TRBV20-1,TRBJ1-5,SANGQGSQPQH
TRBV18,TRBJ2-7,ASSSATVDSYEQY
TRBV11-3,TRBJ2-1,ASRSGTNNNEQF
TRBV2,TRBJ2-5,ASSDTGQSQETQY
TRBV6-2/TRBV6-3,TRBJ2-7,ASSYPPGKGTKQY
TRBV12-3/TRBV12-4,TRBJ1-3,ASSPIRGNTIY
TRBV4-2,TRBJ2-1,ASSQGDSGNEQF
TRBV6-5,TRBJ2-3,ASSRWASGGTDTQY
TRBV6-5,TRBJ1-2,ASSYADRGYYGYT
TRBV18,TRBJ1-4,ASSPPAHRTGEKLF
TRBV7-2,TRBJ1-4,ASSLGGAPNEKLF
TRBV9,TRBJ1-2,ASSPQGTWGYT
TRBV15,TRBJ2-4,ATSRDQRGAAT
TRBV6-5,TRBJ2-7,ASSYRASYEQY
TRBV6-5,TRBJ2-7,ASSDRHPRLAGDEQY
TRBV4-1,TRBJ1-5,ASSRTGLGPQH
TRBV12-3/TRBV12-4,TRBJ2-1,ASRPNPGRGLAGGQYSYNEQF
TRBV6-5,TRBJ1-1,ASARTGSEAF
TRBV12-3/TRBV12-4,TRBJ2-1,ASRPPGTGVNEQF
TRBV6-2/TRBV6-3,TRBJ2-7,ASTPDWGSYEQY
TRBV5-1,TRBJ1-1,ASSWGQGYTEAF
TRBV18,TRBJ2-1,ASSPYNGLSSYNEQF
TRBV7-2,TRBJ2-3,ASSRSWGGTDTQY
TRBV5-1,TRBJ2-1,ASSLARLAGFNEQF
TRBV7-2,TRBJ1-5,ASSLCPPGHTRRLCSNQPQH
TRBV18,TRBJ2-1,ASSPQASYDNEQF
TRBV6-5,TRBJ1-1,ASRPIGTANTEAF
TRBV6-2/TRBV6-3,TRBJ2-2,ASNPGRTTGELF
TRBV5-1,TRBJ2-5,ASSPGGGKETQY
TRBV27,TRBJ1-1,ASGYTEAF
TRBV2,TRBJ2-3,ASSEGSGRSDTQY
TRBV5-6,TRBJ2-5,ASSWAEETQY
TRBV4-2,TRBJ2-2,ASSQDGTEGTGELF
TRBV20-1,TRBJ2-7,SAQRTGNYEQY
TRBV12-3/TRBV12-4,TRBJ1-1,ASSYNRGTSNTEAF